This TCR beta chain was retrieved from a study of T cell responses to AZD1222 COVID-19 vaccine. Study-wide background: Second-dose timings of about 4 or about 12 weeks were pooled.

With respect to this clone: The antigen is not known.

The germline gives CDR1 ENHRY, CDR2 SYGVKD. The CDR3 has 15 amino acids. V was trimmed by 4 bases and J by 2 bases, leaving 14 bases between them. Whole-study results and caveats: Reportedly, close to half of spike-specific TCRs are directed against unmutated variant regions. At baseline, seropositivity was found in only 5 to 7 AZD1222 recipients. White British donors predominated, females outnumbered males, and clonal diversity was possibly underestimated.

Assay used: immunoSEQ multiplex PCR; TCRdb lists only in-frame clones, some missing. Seen here are roughly 60,000 clones, roughly 90% observed once, and the top ten hold around 5.2%. The sample in question was peripheral blood, obtained on day 0 of AZD1222 vaccination. This TCR was recovered from an adult in good health. This chain uses TRBV10-3 with TRBJ2-5; D tentatively fits TRBD1 or TRBD2 (6 bases each). The CDR3 region has the DNA TGTGCCATCAGTGGGGGGGCCAGCTCGCAAGAGACCCAGTACTTC. Its translation: CAISGGASSQETQYF.